This T cell receptor delta chain emerged from a study of Vδ1+ human thymocytes (dated by TCRdb to about 2018). Background for the entire study: mRNA-level TRG and TRD CDR3 repertoires of highly purified Vdelta1+ thymocytes from young children were characterised as a data resource. Earlier work had validated the multiplex-based CDR3 amplicon strategy against 5'RACE-based methods for generating CDR3 amplicons. Overall results and qualifications from the work: Even though sort purity was high, about 20% of thymic TRD sequences were Vdelta2 (and few were Vdelta3), which was not the case for the peripheral blood Vdelta1+ controls. Donors did not cluster by age or sex, so the analyses were not stratified by age or sex. Thymic TRG and TRD repertoires appeared highly polyclonal with Gaussian CDR3 length distributions, unlike oligoclonal peripheral blood repertoires. Numerous TRG clonotypes were shared among donors (up to about 6.9x10^3), while TRD repertoires were essentially private (a maximum of roughly 100 shared). Because unexpected Vdelta2 sequences could lead to misinterpretation of bulk repertoire data, the authors recommended using highly purified populations and single-cell validation.

Thymic samples were depleted of alphabeta T cells, then CD3+ TCRVdelta1+ TCRVdelta2- thymocytes were FACS-sorted. Sorted Vdelta1+ thymocyte purity ranged from about 96% to 99.6%. Thymic specimens came from under 10 paediatric patients undergoing corrective cardiac surgery, aged from roughly 5 days to 16 months. Thymic tissue was dispersed and mononuclear cells isolated on a Histopaque-1077 density gradient. Staining used anti-TCRVdelta1 clone TS8.2, anti-TCRVdelta2 clone B6, anti-CD3 clone HIT3a and anti-TCRalphabeta clone IP26 antibodies. V is shortened by 0 bases, J by 10 bases, and the region joining them spans 18 bases. Its CDR3 holds 15 amino acids, cysteine through phenylalanine. Just CDR3 DNA is preserved here, 45 bases in frame from base 1. From the germline V gene, CDR1 is TSWWSYY and CDR2 is QGS. RNA extraction was carried out with the RNeasy mini kit, and reverse transcription was then done using Superscript III. CDR3 amplicons were produced by multiplex PCR using pooled V-gene forward primers and a constant-region reverse primer with Illumina adaptor overhangs. After gel purification, the amplicons were indexed with Nextera index primers during eight to nine additional PCR cycles and then purified using AMPure XP beads. Sequencing of the libraries was done on an Illumina MiSeq using paired-end 250 bp reads, dual indexing and a roughly 18% PhiX spike-in. In the authors' own workflow: FastQC was used to check read quality, and ea-utils fastq-join was used to merge TRG read pairs. IMGT/HighV-QUEST was used to annotate sequences, retaining only productive sequences with an unambiguous V-gene assignment, and each clonotype was defined by an identical CDR3 sequence. Downstream analysis used VDJtools 1.1.1, tcR 2.2.3, Treemap and vegan Shannon diversity in R 3.4.4. Clonotypes were called again by TCRdb from the public reads via CATT, and duplicate nucleotide sequences were then merged into one entry. The V and J calls were not made by the authors but by TCRdb's processing. The sample table contains about 75,000 delta-chain clones; only one count was recorded for around 34% of them. The ten largest clones capture 0.2% to 0.3% of the sample.

Of note for this clone: Its cognate antigen has yet to be identified. Within one base of it there is no much larger clone, and no base qualities were kept.

This sequence originates from a boy under two years old who had congenital heart surgery. The sequencing input was Vdelta1+ gamma-delta thymocytes from the thymus. Read against the paper, the sample's cell subset or site label means: FACS-sorted CD3+ TCRalphabeta- TCRVdelta1+ TCRVdelta2- thymocytes. The receptor chain draws on TRDV1 and TRDJ1; matching of 6 bases hints at TRDD3 as the D gene. The DNA reads as follows: TGTGCTCTTGGGGAACTGCGGGCCCGGGATATTTCACTCATCTTT. Translation gives CALGELRARDISLIF.